This T cell receptor beta chain was sequenced during a study of T cells after yellow fever vaccination. There are 16 residues in the CDR3. Germline V lookup: CDR1 SGHTA, CDR2 FQGNSA. V trimming: 5 bases; J trimming: 1 base; junction bases outside the gene matches: 4. TCRdb re-derived calls from the 5' RACE reads in MiXCR, one entry per CDR3 protein. The table lists approximately 330,000 distinct CDR3 sequences, under 15% of them singletons. This clonotype was counted only a few times. The receptor's source is a man aged 18 to 35 who received the YFV17D yellow fever vaccine. Sequenced material: CD4+ T cells sorted from PBMCs, taken 15 days after the yellow fever booster vaccination. This sequence joins TRBV7-2 and TRBJ2-3, with 12 bases that match TRBD2. Here the CDR3 reads CASSTASGGGTDTQYF. CDR3 bases: TGTGCCAGCAGCACCGCTAGCGGGGGGGGCACAGATACGCAGTATTTT.